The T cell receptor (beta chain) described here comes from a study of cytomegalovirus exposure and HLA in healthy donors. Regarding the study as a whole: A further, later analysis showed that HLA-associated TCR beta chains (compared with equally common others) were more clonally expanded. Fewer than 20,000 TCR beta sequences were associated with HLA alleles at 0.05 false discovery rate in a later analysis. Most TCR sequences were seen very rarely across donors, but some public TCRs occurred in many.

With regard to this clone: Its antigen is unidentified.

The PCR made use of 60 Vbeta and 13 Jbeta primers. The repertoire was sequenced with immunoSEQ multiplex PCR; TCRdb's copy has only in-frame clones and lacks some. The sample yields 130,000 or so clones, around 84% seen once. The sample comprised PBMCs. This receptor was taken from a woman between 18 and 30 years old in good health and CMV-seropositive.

CDR3 loop: CASSLGVAYEQYF. CDR3 nucleotide sequence: TGTGCCAGCAGCTTAGGGGTAGCTTACGAGCAGTACTTC. The chain couples TRBV11-2 to TRBJ2-7; D is ambiguous. The CDR3 has 13 residues. V was pared by 1 base and J by 4 bases, with 8 bases between. In germline, CDR1 is SGHAT, CDR2 FQNNGV.